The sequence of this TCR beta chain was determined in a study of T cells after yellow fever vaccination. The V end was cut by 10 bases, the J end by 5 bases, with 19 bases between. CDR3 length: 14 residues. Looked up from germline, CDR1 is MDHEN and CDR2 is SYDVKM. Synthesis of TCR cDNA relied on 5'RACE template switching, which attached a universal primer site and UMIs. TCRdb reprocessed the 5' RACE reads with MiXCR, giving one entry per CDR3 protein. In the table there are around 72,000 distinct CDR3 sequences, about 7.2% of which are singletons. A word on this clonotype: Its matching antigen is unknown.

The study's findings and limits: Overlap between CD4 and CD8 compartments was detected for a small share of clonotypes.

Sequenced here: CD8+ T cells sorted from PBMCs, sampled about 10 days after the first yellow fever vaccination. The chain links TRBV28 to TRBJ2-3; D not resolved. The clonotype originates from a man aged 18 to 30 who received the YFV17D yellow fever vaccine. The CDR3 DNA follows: TGTGCCACCTCAGTATGGACCTTCCGAGATACGCAGTATTTT. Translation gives CATSVWTFRDTQYF.